The 16 T cell receptor beta chains given below trace back to one sample, sequenced in a study of cytomegalovirus exposure and HLA in healthy donors (dated by TCRdb to about 2017). Libraries were prepared through the immunoSEQ multiplex PCR assay. A mixture of 60 forward primers for TCR Vbeta segments and 13 reverse primers for TCR Jbeta segments was used in the multiplex PCR. TCRdb obtained this table from immuneACCESS and retained in-frame rearrangements with V and J assigned. These tables miss some clones; where compared with another copy, unresolved V genes account for less than half of the shortfall, and the remainder is unexplained. This sample holds around 93,000 clones; roughly 60% were observed only once. The ten most abundant clones make up 5.5% to 6.5% of the sample. The material sequenced was PBMCs. Source of these receptors: a boy between 5 and 17 years old in good health and CMV-seropositive.

This clone showed up just a few times. The chain couples TRBV7-6 to TRBJ2-2; TRBD2 matches at 8 bases. V dropped 6 bases and J dropped 4; count of bases not matched to a gene: 16. The CDR3 extends over 18 amino acids. CDR1 is SGHVS and CDR2 is FNYEAQ in the germline V gene. CDR3 residues: CASSRNSPGGPSTGELFF. For the CDR3, the DNA is TGTGCCAGCAGTCGCAACAGTCCGGGAGGGCCGAGCACCGGGGAGCTGTTTTTT.

This clone appeared a few times. The V and J genes are TRBV6-6 and TRBJ2-1; 8 bases are a match to TRBD2. After removal of 5 bases from V and 4 bases from J, the junction contained 4 bases not matched to a gene. The CDR3 runs 14 residues. Germline CDR1 and CDR2: MNHNY and SVGAGI (reference sequence). In DNA, the CDR3 is TGTGCCAGCAGTCGACGGGAGGGTTACAATGAGCAGTTCTTC. Translation: CASSRREGYNEQFF.

The genes are TRBV7-9 and TRBJ1-4; tentative D call: TRBD1 (5 bases). CDR1 and CDR2 from the germline V gene are SEHNR and FQNEAQ (reference sequence). The CDR3 runs to 15 residues. Trimming shortened V by 2 bases and J by 8 bases, and 15 bases separated the two germline ends. This chain's CDR3 is CASSLSAGLGEKLFF. The CDR3 nucleotides are TGTGCCAGCAGCTTATCCGCAGGGTTGGGAGAAAAACTGTTTTTT. Combining the CDR3 with reference TRBV7-9 and TRBJ1-4 gives the whole variable domain DTGVSQNPRHKITKRGQNVTFRCDPISEHNRLYWYRQTLGQGPEFLTYFQNEAQLEKSRLLSDRFSAERPKGSFSTLEIQRTEQGDSAMYLCASSLSAGLGEKLFFGSGTQLSVL.

The V call is TRBV7-2, the J call TRBJ2-5; 9 nucleotides line up with TRBD2. The germline gives CDR1 SGHTA, CDR2 FQGNSA. The J segment lost 5 bases and the V segment lost 5 bases, leaving 15 bases of the junction unmatched. CDR3 size: 17 residues. The DNA of the CDR3 is TGTGCCAGCAGCCCTATATATAAACTAGCGGGCGGTGAGACCCAGTACTTC. Translated: CASSPIYKLAGGETQYF. Using reference TRBV7-2 and TRBJ2-5 for the parts outside the CDR3, the full variable domain is GAGVSQSPSNKVTEKGKDVELRCDPISGHTALYWYRQSLGQGLEFLIYFQGNSAPDKSGLPSDRFSAERTGGSVSTLTIQRTQQEDSAVYLCASSPIYKLAGGETQYFGPGTRLLVL.

The chain links TRBV2 to TRBJ1-1; D possibly corresponds to TRBD1 (6 bases). This CDR3 spans 14 amino acids. Deletions cut 8 bases from V and 2 bases from J, with 15 bases between. Germline V gene data show CDR1 as SNHLY and CDR2 as FYNNEI. The CDR3 region has the DNA TGTGCCAGCGCCGATAGGACAGTTAACACTGAAGCTTTCTTT. This sequence encodes CASADRTVNTEAFF.

This clone appeared a few times. J is TRBJ2-1 and V is TRBV5-1, with 10 bases lining up with TRBD2. The V gene's germline CDR1 is SGHRS and CDR2 YFSETQ. This CDR3 is 16 amino acids long. The V gene end was trimmed by 3 bases and the J gene end by 7 bases; junction bases not matched to a gene: 10. CDR3 amino acids: CASSSMASGSYNEQFF. The CDR3 DNA sequence: TGCGCCAGCAGCTCCATGGCTAGCGGGAGTTATAATGAGCAGTTCTTC. The full variable domain, with the rest looked up from reference TRBV5-1 and TRBJ2-1, is KAGVTQTPRYLIKTRGQQVTLSCSPISGHRSVSWYQQTPGQGLQFLFEYFSETQRNKGNFPGRFSGRQFSNSRSEMNVSTLELGDSALYLCASSSMASGSYNEQFFGPGTRLTVL.

The gene calls are TRBV7-2 and TRBJ2-7, with 12 positions matching TRBD2. V lost 5 bases and J lost 7; bases outside the gene matches: 9. The CDR3 has 15 residues. CDR1 and CDR2 from the germline V gene are SGHTA and FQGNSA. The CDR3 reads CASSHRLAGEREQYF. The DNA for the CDR3 is TGTGCCAGCAGCCACCGACTAGCGGGGGAAAGAGAGCAGTACTTC.

The chain employs TRBV6-5 and TRBJ2-6; D uncertain. The CDR3 has 14 amino acids. Germline lookup yields CDR1 MNHEY and CDR2 SVGAGI. Trimming stripped 6 bases from V and 0 bases from J, with 6 bases between. This CDR3 reads CASSASSGANVLTF. CDR3 in DNA: TGTGCCAGCAGCGCCAGCTCTGGGGCCAACGTCCTGACTTTC.

V and J are TRBV7-2 and TRBJ2-2, with TRBD2 matching over 13 bases. The CDR3 totals 15 residues. Germline V gives CDR1 SGHTA, CDR2 FQGNSA. Trimming removed 5 bases from V and 6 bases from J; junction bases left unmatched: 3. CDR3 sequence: CASSTLAGGPGELFF. CDR3 in DNA: TGTGCCAGCAGCACACTAGCGGGGGGGCCCGGGGAGCTGTTTTTT.

The sample holds a few counts of this clone. The V call is TRBV5-1, the J call TRBJ2-1; D possibly corresponds to TRBD2 (6 bases). V shed 3 bases and J shed 6 bases, with 13 bases lying between them. CDR1 is SGHRS, CDR2 YFSETQ, per germline. The CDR3 is 14 amino acids. The CDR3 region has the DNA TGCGCCAGCAGCTCGGGGGAGGAAGGCAATGAGCAGTTCTTC. This gives the protein CASSSGEEGNEQFF.

This clone was counted a few times. The CDR3 is CASSQGWAGGPYEQFF. As DNA, the CDR3 is TGCGCCAGCAGCCAAGGGTGGGCGGGAGGGCCCTATGAGCAGTTCTTC. The chain carries TRBV4-3 and TRBJ2-1; 9 bases agree with TRBD2. Germline lookup yields CDR1 LGHNA and CDR2 YSLEER. The CDR3 sequence is 16 residues long. V lost 1 base, J lost 8 bases, and 9 bases stayed unmatched.

The V call is TRBV30, the J call TRBJ1-3; D uncertain. V shed 2 bases and J shed 1 base, with 6 bases lying between them. Per germline, CDR1 GTSNPN and CDR2 SVGIG (reference sequence). The CDR3 runs to 13 residues. CDR3 amino acids: CAWSQYSGNTIYF. The CDR3 region has the DNA TGTGCCTGGAGTCAGTATTCTGGAAACACCATATATTTT.

Concerning this clone itself: Other DNA sequences in the same sample also yield this CDR3. The chain couples TRBV4-1 to TRBJ1-4; D uncertain. The germline gives CDR1 MGHRA, CDR2 YSYEKL. This CDR3 comprises 16 residues. The V end lost 3 bases, the J end lost 4 bases, and 15 bases lay between the germline ends. In DNA, the CDR3 is TGCGCCAGCAGCCAGGTATCAGGCCAGTTTAATGAAAAACTGTTTTTT. Protein product: CASSQVSGQFNEKLFF.

This clone was detected a few times. This chain connects TRBV7-2 to TRBJ1-5; unclear D gene. The germline V gene has CDR1 SGHTA and CDR2 FQGNSA. The CDR3 consists of 13 residues. V was clipped by 0 bases and J by 10 bases, with 10 bases between them. The CDR3 nucleotides read TGTGCCAGCAGCTTAGCATTGTCGAGCCCCCAGCATTTT. This gives the protein CASSLALSSPQHF. Full variable domain (rest looked up from reference TRBV7-2 and TRBJ1-5): GAGVSQSPSNKVTEKGKDVELRCDPISGHTALYWYRQSLGQGLEFLIYFQGNSAPDKSGLPSDRFSAERTGGSVSTLTIQRTQQEDSAVYLCASSLALSSPQHFGDGTRLSIL.

This clone occurred a few times. The chain links TRBV2 to TRBJ1-1, with a weak D call TRBD1 (5 bases). The V end lost 3 bases, the J end lost 2 bases, and 10 bases lay between the germline ends. Germline V lookup: CDR1 SNHLY, CDR2 FYNNEI. This CDR3 has 14 amino acids. CDR3 coding DNA: TGTGCCAGCAGTGAGGGACTCCAAAACACTGAAGCTTTCTTT. Protein product: CASSEGLQNTEAFF.

V usage is TRBV6-5 and J usage is TRBJ1-2; D gene uncertain. This CDR3 comprises 13 residues. Deletions cut 10 bases from V and 2 bases from J, with 14 bases between. The germline V gene has CDR1 MNHEY and CDR2 SVGAGI. The CDR3 protein is CATSRRENYGYTF. The CDR3 DNA follows: TGTGCCACATCCCGAAGGGAGAACTATGGCTACACCTTC.